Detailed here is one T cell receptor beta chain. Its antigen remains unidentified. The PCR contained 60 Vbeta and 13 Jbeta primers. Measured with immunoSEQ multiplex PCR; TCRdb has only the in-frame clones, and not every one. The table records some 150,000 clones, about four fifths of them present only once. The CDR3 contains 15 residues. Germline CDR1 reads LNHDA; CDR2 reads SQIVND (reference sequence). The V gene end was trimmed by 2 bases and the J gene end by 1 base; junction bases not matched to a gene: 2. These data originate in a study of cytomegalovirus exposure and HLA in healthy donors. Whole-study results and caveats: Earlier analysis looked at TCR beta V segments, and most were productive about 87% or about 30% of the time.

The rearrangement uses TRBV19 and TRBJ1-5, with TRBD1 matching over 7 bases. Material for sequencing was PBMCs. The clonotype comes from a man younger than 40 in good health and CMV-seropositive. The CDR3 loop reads CASSIQTGSNQPQHF. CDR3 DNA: TGTGCCAGTAGTATACAGACAGGGAGCAATCAGCCCCAGCATTTT.